This entry lists 7 T cell receptor beta chains sequenced from one sample in a study of blood T cell repertoires in COVID-19. Method: immunoSEQ multiplex PCR; TCRdb's copy keeps in-frame clones and lacks some. The sample yields under 300,000 clones, roughly 83% seen once. Sequenced sample: peripheral blood. These receptors all come from a woman older than 75 with acute or convalescent COVID-19.

This rearrangement joins TRBV19 to TRBJ2-1, with 7 bases lining up with TRBD2. Germline V gene sequence: CDR1 LNHDA, CDR2 SQIVND (reference sequence). The J segment lost 1 base and the V segment lost 6 bases, leaving 6 bases of the junction unmatched. This CDR3 is built from 15 residues. The CDR3 reads CASRDPSGSYNEQFF. The CDR3 bases are TGTGCCAGTAGGGATCCTAGCGGTTCCTACAATGAGCAGTTCTTC.

V and J are TRBV28 and TRBJ2-5; D is ambiguous. V shed 2 bases and J shed 5 bases, with 15 bases lying between them. CDR3 length equals 15 residues. The germline V gene has CDR1 MDHEN and CDR2 SYDVKM. CDR3 sequence: CASSLRTVLRETQYF. CDR3 coding DNA: TGTGCCAGCAGTTTACGAACAGTGTTACGGGAGACCCAGTACTTC.

The gene calls are TRBV30 and TRBJ1-5; D uncertain. The germline V gene encodes CDR1 GTSNPN and CDR2 SVGIG (reference sequence). The CDR3 totals 12 residues. V was trimmed by 5 bases and J by 1 base, leaving 6 bases between them. The CDR3 loop is CAWGGSNQPQHF. The CDR3 DNA is TGTGCCTGGGGTGGCAGCAATCAGCCCCAGCATTTT.

The CDR3 sequence is CASSLDFGYTGELFF. CDR3 DNA: TGTGCCAGCAGCTTAGATTTCGGTTACACCGGGGAGCTGTTTTTT. The chain joins TRBV11-3 to TRBJ2-2; D remains ambiguous. The CDR3 contains 15 residues. Germline loops: CDR1 SGHNT, CDR2 YENEEA. With 0 bases removed from V and 3 bases from J, the gap between germline ends came to 8 bases.

The chain recombines TRBV6-1 with TRBJ1-6; D perhaps matches TRBD1 (5 bases). This CDR3 contains 14 residues. Looked up from germline, CDR1 is MNHNS and CDR2 is SASEGT. The V gene lost 4 bases and the J gene lost 4 bases, with 8 bases spanning the gap. CDR3: CASSADRYNSPLHF. CDR3 coding DNA: TGTGCCAGCAGTGCCGACAGATATAATTCACCCCTCCACTTT.

The gene calls are TRBV6-6 and TRBJ2-3; 16 bases fit TRBD2. The CDR3 spans 17 residues. The J segment lost 0 bases and the V segment lost 5 bases, leaving 2 bases of the junction unmatched. The germline V gene has CDR1 MNHNY and CDR2 SVGAGI (reference sequence). CDR3 coding DNA: TGTGCCAGCAGTCTGGGACTAGCGGGGGGGAGCACAGATACGCAGTATTTT. It encodes CASSLGLAGGSTDTQYF.

The V and J genes are TRBV7-8 and TRBJ2-1; 9 nucleotides align to TRBD1. The germline gives CDR1 SGHVS, CDR2 FQNEAQ. The J segment lost 4 bases and the V segment lost 4 bases, leaving 8 bases of the junction unmatched. This CDR3 comprises 16 residues. The CDR3 DNA reads TGTGCCAGCAGCTCAACCGGGACAGGGAGTTACAATGAGCAGTTCTTC. It yields the protein CASSSTGTGSYNEQFF.